This T cell receptor beta chain was captured in a study of T cell responses to AZD1222 COVID-19 vaccine. This clone was picked up many times. Its antigen is still unknown. Study findings and constraints: Just a handful of AZD1222 recipients were seropositive at baseline. At 160-218 and 743-854, vaccine-associated CD4 TCRs were dominant, and they spanned spike. The donor cohort was predominantly white British with a female majority, and clonal diversity may have been underestimated. Unmutated variant regions are reportedly the target of nearly half of TCRs that are spike-specific.

The V end was cut by 5 bases, the J end by 2 bases, with 13 bases between. The CDR3 totals 15 residues. Germline V lookup: CDR1 MNHNY, CDR2 SVGAGI (reference sequence). TCRdb's table, derived via immunoSEQ multiplex PCR, lists solely in-frame clones and lacks some. The table shows around 69,000 clones, with about 83% occurring only once. This receptor was taken from an adult in good health. Here the sequenced sample was peripheral blood, taken on day 0 of AZD1222 vaccination. This chain connects TRBV6-6 to TRBJ1-5, with D perhaps matching TRBD1 (6 bases). CDR3 in DNA: TGTGCCAGCAGTCTCGGGGGGGGCGGCAATCAGCCCCAGCATTTT. Its protein product is CASSLGGGGNQPQHF.